These T cell receptor beta chains were read from a single sample in a study of OX40 agonist ivuxolimab in advanced cancers. Generated by immunoSEQ multiplex PCR, the TCRdb table keeps only in-frame clones and is missing some. The repertoire consists of about 60,000 clones, with roughly 89% occurring once and the leading ten covering over 2.5%. The material was CD4+ or CD8+ T cells sorted from blood, obtained in a trial of the OX40 agonist ivuxolimab. The receptor set was obtained from an adult with an advanced solid tumor such as melanoma, head and neck, liver or kidney cancer. Both conserved end residues are part of each CDR3. The D gene is left open where the match is weak. Clone sizes are given selectively: once, few, many, or a class where the clone is expanded.

V: TRBV10-2
D: NA
size: NA
J: TRBJ1-2
DNA: TGCGCCAGCAGTGAGGTCGGAAACTACTATGGCTACACCTTC
CDR3: CASSEVGNYYGYTF

V: TRBV2
D: TRBD1
size: NA
J: TRBJ1-3
DNA: TGTGCCAGCAGTCCTACAGGGGAAGGAAACACCATATATTTT
CDR3: CASSPTGEGNTIYF

V: TRBV2
D: NA
size: NA
J: TRBJ2-3
DNA: TGTGCCAGCGGCGTACTTATCACAGATACGCAGTATTTT
CDR3: CASGVLITDTQYF

V: TRBV5-1
D: TRBD1
size: NA
J: TRBJ2-1
DNA: TGCGCCAGCAGCTTGGACAGGGGAGATATCAATGAGCAGTTCTTC
CDR3: CASSLDRGDINEQFF

V: TRBV5-1
D: NA
size: NA
J: TRBJ1-2
DNA: TGCGCCAGCAGCGGTGCAGGGAACTATGGCTACACCTTC
CDR3: CASSGAGNYGYTF

V: TRBV7-9
D: NA
size: NA
J: TRBJ2-7
DNA: TGTGCCAGCAGCTTAGCGCTTAATCCCTACGAGCAGTACTTC
CDR3: CASSLALNPYEQYF

V: TRBV27
D: TRBD2
size: NA
J: TRBJ2-1
DNA: TGTGCCAGCAGTTTATCGAAACTAGCGCCGTACAATGAGCAGTTCTTC
CDR3: CASSLSKLAPYNEQFF

V: TRBV2
D: NA
size: NA
J: TRBJ2-1
DNA: TGTGCCAGCAGGACTAGTGGCAATGAGCAGTTCTTC
CDR3: CASRTSGNEQFF

V: TRBV5-1
D: TRBD1
size: NA
J: TRBJ1-1
DNA: TGCGCCAGCAGACCTACAGGGGGAGATATGAACACTGAAGCTTTCTTT
CDR3: CASRPTGGDMNTEAFF

V: TRBV30
D: NA
size: NA
J: TRBJ2-1
DNA: TGTGCCTGGAGTAGCCAACTTGAGCAGTTCTTC
CDR3: CAWSSQLEQFF

V: TRBV28
D: NA
size: NA
J: TRBJ1-5
DNA: TGTGCCAGCAGTTTGGCAGGTCATAGCAATCAGCCCCAGCATTTT
CDR3: CASSLAGHSNQPQHF

V: TRBV4-2
D: TRBD1
size: NA
J: TRBJ1-3
DNA: TGTGCCAGCAGCCAAGAGATAACAGGGGGCTTGGGAAACACCATATATTTT
CDR3: CASSQEITGGLGNTIYF

V: TRBV4-1
D: NA
size: NA
J: TRBJ2-5
DNA: TGCGCCAGCAGCCTTGCTCTCCGGGAGACCCAGTACTTC
CDR3: CASSLALRETQYF

V: TRBV5-1
D: NA
size: NA
J: TRBJ2-5
DNA: TGCGCCAGCAGGCGAGCAGGCCAAGAGACCCAGTACTTC
CDR3: CASRRAGQETQYF

V: TRBV5-1
D: TRBD1
size: NA
J: TRBJ1-6
DNA: TGCGCCAGCAGTTGGACAGGGGAGAATAATTCACCCCTCCACTTT
CDR3: CASSWTGENNSPLHF

V: TRBV7-8
D: NA
size: NA
J: TRBJ2-5
DNA: TGTGCCAGCAGCCCCTCCCAAGAGACCCAGTACTTC
CDR3: CASSPSQETQYF

V: TRBV4-3
D: NA
size: NA
J: TRBJ1-4
DNA: TGCGCCAGCAGCCAAGATTGGGGTGAGGCAAATGAAAAACTGTTTTTT
CDR3: CASSQDWGEANEKLFF

V: TRBV4-1
D: NA
size: NA
J: TRBJ1-2
DNA: TGCGCCAGCAGCCAAGTAGGGAGCCTCTTGAATGACTACACCTTC
CDR3: CASSQVGSLLNDYTF

V: TRBV18
D: TRBD1
size: NA
J: TRBJ2-3
DNA: TGTGCCAGCTCACTATCCGGGACAGGGGGCGCAGATACGCAGTATTTT
CDR3: CASSLSGTGGADTQYF

V: TRBV5-4
D: TRBD2
size: NA
J: TRBJ2-1
DNA: TGTGCCAGCAGCTTGTGGACTAGCGGGACAGGCGGGCAGTTCTTC
CDR3: CASSLWTSGTGGQFF

V: TRBV6-5
D: TRBD2
size: NA
J: TRBJ2-1
DNA: TGTGCCAGCAAAGCGGGAGCTGGATATGAGCAGTTCTTC
CDR3: CASKAGAGYEQFF

V: TRBV18
D: NA
size: few
J: TRBJ1-2
DNA: TGTGCCAGCTCACCACAGAGGCCGCAGGGGAACTATGGCTACACCTTC
CDR3: CASSPQRPQGNYGYTF

V: TRBV6-6
D: NA
size: NA
J: TRBJ1-1
DNA: TGTGCCAGCAAAAAGGAGGGGCAGGTGAACACTGAAGCTTTCTTT
CDR3: CASKKEGQVNTEAFF

V: TRBV10-1
D: NA
size: NA
J: TRBJ1-1
DNA: TGCGCCAGCAGTCTCGGCGTGAACACTGAAGCTTTCTTT
CDR3: CASSLGVNTEAFF